A selection of T cell receptor beta chains follows, all from one sample in a study of memory CD8 T cells in hepatitis C reinfection. TCRdb's table, derived via immunoSEQ multiplex PCR, lists solely in-frame clones and lacks some. The table lists around 4,800 clones, approximately 90% of them singletons. The sequencing sample was made of naive CD8+ T cells sorted from blood. These receptors came from a man between 45 and 60 years old with hepatitis C virus infection. Both conserved end residues are part of each CDR3. The order of the fields is CDR3 protein, CDR3 DNA, D gene, clone size, CDR3 length, J gene, V gene. The D gene is left open where the match is weak. Rows give clone size only sometimes, using once, few, many, or a class for an expanded clone.

CASSRVRGNTEAFF,TGCGCCAGCAGCCGCGTTCGGGGGAACACTGAAGCTTTCTTT,-,-,14,TRBJ1-1,TRBV4-3
CASSLVVGLAGAGDTQYF,TGTGCCAGCAGCTTGGTGGTCGGACTAGCGGGGGCGGGGGATACGCAGTATTTT,TRBD2,-,18,TRBJ2-3,TRBV5-4
CASRSGHATEAFF,TGCGCCAGCAGGTCGGGACACGCCACTGAAGCTTTCTTT,-,-,13,TRBJ1-1,TRBV10-1
CASSPWAAGGPGEQFF,TGTGCCAGCAGCCCCTGGGCTGCGGGAGGGCCAGGAGAGCAGTTCTTC,TRBD2,once,16,TRBJ2-1,TRBV7-2
CASSLRSGGLDTQYF,TGTGCCAGCAGCTTACGCTCGGGAGGGTTGGATACGCAGTATTTT,TRBD2,once,15,TRBJ2-3,TRBV13
CASSLRQGINNEQFF,TGTGCCAGCAGCTTAAGACAGGGTATCAACAATGAGCAGTTCTTC,TRBD1,-,15,TRBJ2-1,TRBV7-3
CASSLTGGTEAFF,TGTGCCAGCAGCTTAACGGGTGGGACTGAAGCTTTCTTT,-,once,13,TRBJ1-1,TRBV14
CASSSGTGYQQYF,TGTGCCAGCAGTTCCGGGACAGGGTACCAGCAGTACTTC,TRBD1,once,13,TRBJ2-7,TRBV27
CASSQAPGQVMNTEAFF,TGTGCCAGCAGCCAAGCCCCTGGCCAGGTAATGAACACTGAAGCTTTCTTT,-,-,17,TRBJ1-1,TRBV5-5
CASSLDSSNTQYF,TGTGCCAGCAGCTTAGACAGCTCAAATACGCAGTATTTT,-,-,13,TRBJ2-3,TRBV7-3
CASSQGGANEQYF,TGCGCCAGCAGCCAAGGCGGGGCCAACGAGCAGTACTTC,-,-,13,TRBJ2-7,TRBV4-3
CARHRDYQETQYF,TGTGCCCGACACCGGGACTACCAAGAGACCCAGTACTTC,-,-,13,TRBJ2-5,TRBV9
CAWLRGGMETQYF,TGTGCCTGGCTGCGCGGGGGGATGGAGACCCAGTACTTC,TRBD2,-,13,TRBJ2-5,TRBV30
CASSGQGAGGYTF,TGTGCCAGCAGTGGACAGGGCGCCGGGGGCTACACCTTC,TRBD1,-,13,TRBJ1-2,TRBV6-5
CASSQTGDTGELFF,TGTGCCAGCAGCCAAACGGGAGACACCGGGGAGCTGTTTTTT,-,-,14,TRBJ2-2,TRBV14
CASSFTTNYEQYF,TGCGCCAGCAGCTTTACTACCAACTACGAGCAGTACTTC,-,-,13,TRBJ2-7,TRBV5-1
CASSAGLAYEQYF,TGTGCCAGCAGTGCGGGACTAGCCTACGAGCAGTACTTC,TRBD2,-,13,TRBJ2-7,TRBV28
CASSPPRSTGSRPGELFF,TGTGCCAGCAGTCCTCCGCGGAGCACAGGGTCCCGGCCCGGGGAGCTGTTTTTT,-,few,18,TRBJ2-2,TRBV28
CASSQGQGSYNEQFF,TGTGCCAGCAGCCAAGGGCAGGGCTCCTACAATGAGCAGTTCTTC,-,-,15,TRBJ2-1,TRBV6-6
CASSFDGQASGSYEQFF,TGTGCCAGCAGCTTTGATGGTCAGGCTAGCGGGAGCTATGAGCAGTTCTTC,TRBD2,-,17,TRBJ2-1,TRBV11-3
CASSGTSGSYEQYF,TGTGCCAGCAGCGGGACTAGCGGGAGCTACGAGCAGTACTTC,TRBD2,-,14,TRBJ2-7,TRBV9
CASSSRLDGAGELFF,TGTGCCAGCAGCTCCCGACTAGACGGGGCCGGGGAGCTGTTTTTT,-,-,15,TRBJ2-2,TRBV7-8
CASSVPGHYFGELFF,TGTGCCAGCAGCGTGCCGGGACATTACTTCGGGGAGCTGTTTTTT,-,-,15,TRBJ2-2,TRBV5-5
CATSQGGGGYEQYF,TGTGCCACATCACAGGGGGGAGGAGGGTACGAGCAGTACTTC,TRBD1,-,14,TRBJ2-7,TRBV6-5
CASSTPGTGFPYGYTF,TGTGCCAGCAGTACACCCGGGACAGGCTTTCCCTATGGCTACACCTTC,TRBD1,-,16,TRBJ1-2,TRBV25-1
CASSPVREYGGYEQYF,TGTGCCAGCAGTCCGGTGCGGGAGTACGGTGGCTACGAGCAGTACTTC,TRBD2,-,16,TRBJ2-7,TRBV28
CASSEEGGLETQYF,TGTGCCAGCAGCGAAGAGGGGGGGCTGGAGACCCAGTACTTC,-,-,14,TRBJ2-5,TRBV9
CASSYGDSFYEQYF,TGCGCCAGCAGCTACGGGGACAGCTTCTACGAGCAGTACTTC,TRBD1,-,14,TRBJ2-7,TRBV5-1
CASSGGTSGTSYEQYF,TGTGCCAGCAGCGGGGGGACTAGCGGGACTTCCTACGAGCAGTACTTC,TRBD2,few,16,TRBJ2-7,TRBV7-9
CASSLDPGQSYEQYF,TGTGCCAGCAGCTTAGATCCGGGACAGAGCTACGAGCAGTACTTC,TRBD1,-,15,TRBJ2-7,TRBV11-3
CASSGPTSGETQYF,TGCGCCAGCAGCGGCCCGACTAGTGGGGAGACCCAGTACTTC,-,-,14,TRBJ2-5,TRBV10-2
CASGREVLYNEQFF,TGTGCCAGTGGGCGGGAGGTCCTCTACAATGAGCAGTTCTTC,TRBD2,-,14,TRBJ2-1,TRBV19
CASSLEQHEQYF,TGTGCCAGCAGCTTAGAACAGCACGAGCAGTACTTC,-,once,12,TRBJ2-7,TRBV7-6
CASSVEQTGMSSYEQYF,TGTGCCAGCAGCGTGGAACAGACAGGGATGAGCTCCTACGAGCAGTACTTC,TRBD1,-,17,TRBJ2-7,TRBV7-6
CASSQDRQVSNSPLHF,TGCGCCAGCAGCCAAGATCGTCAGGTGTCTAATTCACCCCTCCACTTT,-,-,16,TRBJ1-6,TRBV4-3
CASSPERELNEQFF,TGCGCCAGCAGCCCCGAGCGGGAGCTGAATGAGCAGTTCTTC,TRBD2,-,14,TRBJ2-1,TRBV5-1
CASSLLTSGPSEQYF,TGTGCCAGCAGCTTGTTGACTAGCGGCCCTTCTGAGCAGTACTTC,TRBD2,-,15,TRBJ2-5,TRBV5-4
CASSPFGGGSGNTIYF,TGTGCCAGCAGCCCTTTCGGGGGAGGCTCTGGAAACACCATATATTTT,-,-,16,TRBJ1-3,TRBV27
CAWENQPQHF,TGTGCCTGGGAGAATCAGCCCCAGCATTTT,-,-,10,TRBJ1-5,TRBV30
CASSASGTQNEQFF,TGTGCCAGCAGCGCCTCCGGGACACAAAATGAGCAGTTCTTC,-,-,14,TRBJ2-1,TRBV9
CASSFQISNQPQHF,TGTGCCAGCAGTTTCCAGATTAGCAATCAGCCCCAGCATTTT,-,-,14,TRBJ1-5,TRBV28
CASSSTGGTEAFF,TGTGCCAGCAGCTCCACAGGGGGCACTGAAGCTTTCTTT,TRBD1,-,13,TRBJ1-1,TRBV9
CASRKSSDPSTDTQYF,TGTGCCAGCAGAAAATCTAGCGACCCTAGCACAGATACGCAGTATTTT,-,-,16,TRBJ2-3,TRBV27
CASSVDPDPRSQYGYTF,TGTGCCAGCAGCGTAGATCCAGACCCCCGGAGCCAGTATGGCTACACCTTC,-,-,17,TRBJ1-2,TRBV9
CAISESITEAFF,TGTGCCATCAGTGAGTCTATAACTGAAGCTTTCTTT,-,-,12,TRBJ1-1,TRBV10-3
CASNITVGTGGQETQYF,TGTGCCAGCAACATAACGGTTGGGACAGGGGGACAAGAGACCCAGTACTTC,TRBD1,-,17,TRBJ2-5,TRBV9